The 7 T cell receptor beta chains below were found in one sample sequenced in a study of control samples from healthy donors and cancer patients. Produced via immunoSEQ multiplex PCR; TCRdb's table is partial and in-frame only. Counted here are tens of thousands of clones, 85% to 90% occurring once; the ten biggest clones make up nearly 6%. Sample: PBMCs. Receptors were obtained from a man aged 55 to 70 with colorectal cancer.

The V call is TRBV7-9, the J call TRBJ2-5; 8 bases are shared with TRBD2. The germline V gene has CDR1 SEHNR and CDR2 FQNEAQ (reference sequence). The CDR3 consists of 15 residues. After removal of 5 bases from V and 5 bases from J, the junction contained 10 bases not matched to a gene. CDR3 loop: CASSPLSGGSETQYF. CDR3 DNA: TGTGCCAGCAGCCCACTCAGCGGGGGATCGGAGACCCAGTACTTC.

The CDR3 coding sequence is TGTGCCAGCAGCTCCCATAGGGCGAGGGTTAACACTGAAGCTTTCTTT. It yields the protein CASSSHRARVNTEAFF. This chain joins TRBV7-9 and TRBJ1-1; D not certain. Trimming removed 4 bases from V and 2 bases from J, with 17 bases in between. The CDR3 spans 16 residues. Germline V CDR1 and CDR2: SEHNR, FQNEAQ (reference sequence).

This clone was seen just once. The CDR3 loop is CASSGTGRTEAFF. The CDR3 bases are TGTGCCAGCAGCGGGACAGGGAGGACTGAAGCTTTCTTT. V and J are TRBV9 and TRBJ1-1; TRBD1 aligns across 8 bases. V was clipped by 3 bases and J by 5 bases; unmatched bases: 3. The length of the CDR3 is 13 residues. Germline V gene data show CDR1 as SGDLS and CDR2 as YYNGEE.

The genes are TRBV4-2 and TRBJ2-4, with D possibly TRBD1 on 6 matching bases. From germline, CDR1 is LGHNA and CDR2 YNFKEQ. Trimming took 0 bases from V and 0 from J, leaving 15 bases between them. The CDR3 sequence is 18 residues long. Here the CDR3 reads CASSQDGTKKIAKNIQYF. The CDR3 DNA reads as TGTGCCAGCAGCCAAGACGGGACAAAAAAAATAGCCAAAAACATTCAGTACTTC.

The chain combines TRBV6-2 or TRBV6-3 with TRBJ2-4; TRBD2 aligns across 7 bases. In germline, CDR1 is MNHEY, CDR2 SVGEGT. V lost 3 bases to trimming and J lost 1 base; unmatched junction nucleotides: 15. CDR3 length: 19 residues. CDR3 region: CASSYRGVSVLDAKNIQYF. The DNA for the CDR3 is TGTGCCAGCAGTTATCGGGGGGTTAGCGTGTTGGACGCCAAAAACATTCAGTACTTC.

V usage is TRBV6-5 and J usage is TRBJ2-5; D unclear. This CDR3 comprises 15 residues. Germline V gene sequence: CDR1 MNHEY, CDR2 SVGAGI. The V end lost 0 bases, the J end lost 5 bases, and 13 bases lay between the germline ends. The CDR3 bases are TGTGCCAGCAGTTACTCGGGGTGGCTCGGGGAGACCCAGTACTTC. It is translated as CASSYSGWLGETQYF.

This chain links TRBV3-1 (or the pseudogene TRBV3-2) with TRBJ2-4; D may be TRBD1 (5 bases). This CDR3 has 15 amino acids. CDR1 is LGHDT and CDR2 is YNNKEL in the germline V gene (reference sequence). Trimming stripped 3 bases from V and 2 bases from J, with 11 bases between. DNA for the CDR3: TGTGCCAGCAGCCACAGGGAATGGACCAAAAACATTCAGTACTTC. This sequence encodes CASSHREWTKNIQYF.